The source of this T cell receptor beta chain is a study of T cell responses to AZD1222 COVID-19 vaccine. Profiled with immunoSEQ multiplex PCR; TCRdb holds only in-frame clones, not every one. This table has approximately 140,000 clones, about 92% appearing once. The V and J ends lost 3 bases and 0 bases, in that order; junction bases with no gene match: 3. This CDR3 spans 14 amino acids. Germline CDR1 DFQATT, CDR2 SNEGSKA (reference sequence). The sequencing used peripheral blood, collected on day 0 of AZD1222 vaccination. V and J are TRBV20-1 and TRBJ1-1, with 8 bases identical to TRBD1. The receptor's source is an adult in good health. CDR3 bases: TGCAGTGCTAGTCGGACAGGGCTGAACACTGAAGCTTTCTTT. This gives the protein CSASRTGLNTEAFF.